There are a few counts of the clone carrying this T cell receptor beta chain. Its antigen remains unidentified. The data were obtained in a study of identical twins. MiXCR, run by TCRdb on the 5' RACE reads, gives a single entry per CDR3 protein. The table shows 250,000 or so distinct CDR3 sequences, with approximately 12% occurring only once. V shed 6 bases, J shed 2 bases, and the junction held 2 bases outside the gene matches. This CDR3 contains 14 residues. General study findings and limits: Rather than following the same donors, the conclusions depended on cross-sectional statistical analysis. High-abundance cord blood beta clonotypes had fewer insertions; memory repertoires showed none. There is a chance that invariant MAIT and iNKT cells partially muddied zero-insertion analyses.

This same sample was also part of a study on yellow fever vaccine responses in identical twins. From that study: A vaccine T cell response that seemed partly convergent and partly personalized was reported in twins.

Sequencing was carried out using memory (CD45RO+) T cells sorted from blood. V usage is TRBV12-3 or TRBV12-4 and J usage is TRBJ1-3; 9 positions agree with TRBD1. The sequence derives from a woman in her late teens or twenties in good health. Here the CDR3 reads CASRRTGAGNTIYF. CDR3 DNA: TGTGCCAGCAGGAGGACAGGGGCTGGAAACACCATATATTTT.